These T cell receptor beta chains were read from a single sample in a study of cytomegalovirus exposure and HLA in healthy donors. Assay used: immunoSEQ multiplex PCR; TCRdb lists only in-frame clones, some missing. The table shows approximately 100,000 clones, with about 81% occurring only once. The specimen sequenced was PBMCs. These receptors all stem from a man aged 40-49 years in good health and CMV-seronegative. Both conserved end residues are trimmed from each CDR3.

V	J	length	CDR3
TRBV11-1	TRBJ2-7	11	ASSLSGTYEQY
TRBV6-5	TRBJ1-2	13	ASSWRDQGIKGYT
TRBV6-1	TRBJ2-7	11	ASSEEVGGEQY
TRBV19	TRBJ1-5	11	ASRGRGQQPQH
TRBV4-3	TRBJ2-3	12	ASSQEANWREQY
TRBV4-1	TRBJ1-3	13	ASSQGTSGGNTIY
TRBV6-6	TRBJ1-1	11	ASTTGENTEAF
TRBV5-1	TRBJ2-7	9	ASRGIYEQY
TRBV7-9	TRBJ2-1	15	ASSQGGLAGSYNEQF
TRBV29-1	TRBJ2-7	12	SVEDRQTAYEQY
TRBV5-1	TRBJ2-2	13	ASEQAGGLSRELF
TRBV5-6	TRBJ2-5	13	ASSLVGTSSGDQY
TRBV14	TRBJ1-1	15	ASSQAQTGLMNTEAF
TRBV4-3	NA	14	ASSQDSGGVSYEQY
TRBV6-5	TRBJ1-5	11	ASRAAPNQPQH
TRBV2	TRBJ1-1	11	ASSEEQNTEAF
TRBV6-1	TRBJ1-2	11	ASSRTESYGYT
TRBV14	TRBJ2-1	12	ASSQGPLSDEQF
TRBV10-3	TRBJ1-3	13	AISRTEDSGNTIY
TRBV29-1	TRBJ1-3	13	SVGMGGSSGNTIY